The 7 T cell receptor beta chains reported below all come from one sample, sequenced in a study of patients and donors after allogeneic stem cell transplantation (TCRdb year 2020). The library was built by means of RT-PCR. The sequencing machine was a NextSeq 550. TCRdb applied fastp at Q25 and MiXCR to the public reads, then kept only in-frame beta chains. Every entry covers one CDR3 protein and lists the most common genes and DNA from its rows. The sample profile shows roughly 250,000 distinct CDR3 sequences; 13% to 15% of them were found once. The ten largest clones represent roughly 11% of the sample. The sequencing sample was made of blood, either unsorted or a sorted T cell fraction (not recorded which). Source of these receptors: a human donor who was either an allogeneic HSCT recipient or a stem cell or donor lymphocyte infusion donor (not recorded which). It is not recorded whose cells these are; they may come from a transplant donor.

This clonotype was recorded a few times. V usage is TRBV14 and J usage is TRBJ1-6, with D tentatively TRBD1 (5 bases). The CDR3 sequence is 18 residues long. The V end was cut by 0 bases, the J end by 6 bases, with 18 bases between. The V gene's germline CDR1 is SGHDN and CDR2 FVKESK. The CDR3 loop is CASSQDLHGQGSNSPLHF. The DNA of the CDR3 is TGTGCCAGCAGCCAAGATCTCCACGGGCAGGGAAGTAATTCACCCCTCCACTTT.

The CDR3 region has the DNA TGTGCCAGCACCGCCGGGGCGGGGGGCTACACCTTC. It encodes CASTAGAGGYTF. The chain carries TRBV6-1 and TRBJ1-2, with D perhaps matching TRBD1 (5 bases). The V gene lost 7 bases and the J gene lost 8 bases, with 14 bases spanning the gap. Germline loops: CDR1 MNHNS, CDR2 SASEGT. The CDR3 covers 12 residues.

This clonotype was observed at least ten times. The chain has TRBV7-2 and TRBJ2-7; D remains ambiguous. Germline V gives CDR1 SGHTA, CDR2 FQGNSA. CDR3 length: 14 residues. V was trimmed by 4 bases and J by 0 bases, leaving 10 bases between them. CDR3 DNA: TGTGCCAGCAGCTCCGGACCGAGCTCCTACGAGCAGTACTTC. Translated, it gives CASSSGPSSYEQYF.

J is TRBJ1-2 and V is TRBV23-1; D is uncertain. TRBV23-1 carries the ORF label, with uncertain function. The CDR3 has 13 amino acids. With 7 bases removed from V and 3 bases from J, the gap between germline ends came to 12 bases. CDR3 nucleotides: TGCGCCAGCACCCGTCGGGGAGACTATGGCTACACCTTC. The encoded protein is CASTRRGDYGYTF.

The rearrangement uses TRBV12-3 or TRBV12-4 and TRBJ2-3; 7 nucleotides agree with TRBD1. V was pared by 2 bases and J by 0 bases, with 2 bases of the junction left unmatched. The CDR3 extends over 15 amino acids. The CDR3 here is CASSLTDRSTDTQYF. In nucleotides, the CDR3 is TGTGCCAGCAGTTTAACGGACAGGAGCACAGATACGCAGTATTTT.

The chain uses TRBV29-1 and TRBJ2-7; a possible D gene is TRBD2 (5 bases). In germline, CDR1 is SQVTM, CDR2 ANQGSEA. V lost 3 bases, J lost 4 bases, and 16 bases lay in between. CDR3 length: 14 residues. Here the CDR3 reads CSVEWASRTYEQYF. The CDR3 nucleotides are TGCAGCGTTGAGTGGGCTAGCCGAACTTACGAGCAGTACTTC.

Many counts were recorded for this clonotype. The V and J genes are TRBV5-1 and TRBJ2-1; a possible D gene is TRBD1 (6 bases). Trimming cost V 4 bases and J 4 bases, with 15 bases left between them. CDR1 is SGHRS and CDR2 is YFSETQ in the germline V gene. The CDR3 totals 15 residues. This CDR3 is CASSRSRDKYNEQFF. CDR3 bases: TGCGCCAGCAGCCGGAGCAGGGACAAATACAATGAGCAGTTCTTC. Using reference TRBV5-1 and TRBJ2-1 for the parts outside the CDR3, the full variable domain is KAGVTQTPRYLIKTRGQQVTLSCSPISGHRSVSWYQQTPGQGLQFLFEYFSETQRNKGNFPGRFSGRQFSNSRSEMNVSTLELGDSALYLCASSRSRDKYNEQFFGPGTRLTVL.